This T cell receptor (beta chain) was sequenced during a study of patients and donors after allogeneic stem cell transplantation. This clonotype was observed a few times. TCRdb fed the RT-PCR reads into MiXCR, producing one record per CDR3 protein. The repertoire holds 400,000 to 500,000 distinct CDR3 sequences, with 16% as singletons. This CDR3 has 15 amino acids. V was shortened by 0 bases and J by 8 bases, with 12 bases between the two germline ends. Per germline, CDR1 KGHDR and CDR2 SFDVKD. The sequencing sample was made of blood, either unsorted or a sorted T cell fraction (not recorded which). The sequence was obtained from a human donor who was either an allogeneic HSCT recipient or a stem cell or donor lymphocyte infusion donor (not recorded which). It is not recorded whose cells these are; they may come from a transplant donor. V and J are TRBV24-1 and TRBJ2-2; D is possibly TRBD1 or TRBD2 (6 bases each). CDR3 sequence (DNA): TGTGCCACCAGTGATTTGAGGGGGGCGAGTGGGGAGCTGTTTTTT. Its protein product is CATSDLRGASGELFF.